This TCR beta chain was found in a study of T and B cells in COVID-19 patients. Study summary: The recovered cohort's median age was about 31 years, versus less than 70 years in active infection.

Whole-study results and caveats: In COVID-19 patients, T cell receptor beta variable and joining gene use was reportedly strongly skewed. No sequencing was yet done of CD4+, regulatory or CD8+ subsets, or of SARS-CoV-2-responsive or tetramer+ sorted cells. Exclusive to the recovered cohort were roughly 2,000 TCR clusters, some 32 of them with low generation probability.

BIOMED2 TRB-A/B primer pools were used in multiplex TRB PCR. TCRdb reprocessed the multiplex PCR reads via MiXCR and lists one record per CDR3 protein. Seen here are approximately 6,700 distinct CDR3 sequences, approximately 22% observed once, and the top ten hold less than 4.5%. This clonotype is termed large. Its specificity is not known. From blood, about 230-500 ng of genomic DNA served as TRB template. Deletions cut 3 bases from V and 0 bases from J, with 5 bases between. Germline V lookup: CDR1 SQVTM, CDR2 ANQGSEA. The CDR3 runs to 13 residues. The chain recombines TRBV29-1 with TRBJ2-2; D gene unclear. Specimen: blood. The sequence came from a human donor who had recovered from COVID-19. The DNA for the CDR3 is TGCAGCGTTGAGCCCACGAACACCGGGGAGCTGTTTTTT. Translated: CSVEPTNTGELFF.